This T cell receptor beta chain was found in a study of blood T cells in healthy people across ages. This CDR3 has 14 residues. A second PCR of roughly 7 to 11 cycles used a sample-barcoded 5' primer and a J-beta primer mix. TCRdb ran MiXCR on the 5' RACE reads and lists one entry per CDR3 protein. Of 800,000 or so distinct CDR3 sequences listed, about 59% were seen once; the top ten hold 28%. Sequencing input: blood. The chain uses TRBV12-3 or TRBV12-4 and TRBJ2-5, with 11 bases identical to TRBD1. Near its end, the DNA agrees better with TRBJ2-7, so the J call may be wrong. The receptor was derived from a man aged 30 to 45 in good health. CDR3 sequence (DNA): TGTGCCAGCAGTTCCTGGACAGGGGGCCACGAGCAGTACTTC. Translating it yields CASSSWTGGHEQYF.